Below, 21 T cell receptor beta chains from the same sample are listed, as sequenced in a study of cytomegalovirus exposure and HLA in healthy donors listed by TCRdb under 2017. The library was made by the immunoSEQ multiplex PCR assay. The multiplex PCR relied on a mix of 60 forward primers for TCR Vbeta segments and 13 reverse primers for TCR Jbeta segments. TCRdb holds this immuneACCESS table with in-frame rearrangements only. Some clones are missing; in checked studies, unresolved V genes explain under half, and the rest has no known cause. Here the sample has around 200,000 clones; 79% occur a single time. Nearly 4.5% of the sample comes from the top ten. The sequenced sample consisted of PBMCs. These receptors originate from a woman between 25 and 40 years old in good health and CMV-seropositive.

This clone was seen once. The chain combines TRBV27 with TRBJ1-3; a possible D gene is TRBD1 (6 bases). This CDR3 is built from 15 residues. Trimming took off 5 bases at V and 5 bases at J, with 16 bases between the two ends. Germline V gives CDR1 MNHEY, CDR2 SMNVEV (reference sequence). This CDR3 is CASSIGTPWRNTIYF. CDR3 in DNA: TGTGCCAGCAGTATTGGGACACCCTGGAGAAACACCATATATTTT.

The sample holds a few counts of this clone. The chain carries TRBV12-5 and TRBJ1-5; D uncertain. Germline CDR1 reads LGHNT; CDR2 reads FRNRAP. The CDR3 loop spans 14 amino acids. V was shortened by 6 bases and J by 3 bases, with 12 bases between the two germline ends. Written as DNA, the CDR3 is TGTGCTAGTGGACGTACAGATCACAATCAGCCCCAGCATTTT. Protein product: CASGRTDHNQPQHF. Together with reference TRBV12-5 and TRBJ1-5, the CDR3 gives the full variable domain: DARVTQTPRHKVTEMGQEVTMRCQPILGHNTVFWYRQTMMQGLELLAYFRNRAPLDDSGMPKDRFSAEMPDATLATLKIQPSEPRDSAVYFCASGRTDHNQPQHFGDGTRLSIL.

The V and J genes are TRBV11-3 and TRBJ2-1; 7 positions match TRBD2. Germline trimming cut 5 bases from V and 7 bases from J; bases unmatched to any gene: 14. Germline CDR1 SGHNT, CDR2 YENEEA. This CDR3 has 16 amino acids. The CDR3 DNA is TGTGCCAGCAGCCCTTTTGACGCGGGAGTTGGAAATGAGCAGTTCTTC. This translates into CASSPFDAGVGNEQFF.

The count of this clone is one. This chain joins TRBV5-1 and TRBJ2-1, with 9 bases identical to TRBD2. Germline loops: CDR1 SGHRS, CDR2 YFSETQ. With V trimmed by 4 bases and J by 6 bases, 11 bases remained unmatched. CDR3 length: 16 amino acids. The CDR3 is CASSKTGTSRFNEQFF. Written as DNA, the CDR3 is TGCGCCAGCAGCAAAACCGGGACTAGCCGATTCAATGAGCAGTTCTTC.

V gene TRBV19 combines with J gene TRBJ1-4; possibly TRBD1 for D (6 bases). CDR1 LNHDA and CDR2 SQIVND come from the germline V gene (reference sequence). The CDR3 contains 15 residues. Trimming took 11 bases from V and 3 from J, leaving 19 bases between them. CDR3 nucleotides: TGTGCCGCTGCGGACAGAGAGCCACCTAATGAAAAACTGTTTTTT. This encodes CAAADREPPNEKLFF.

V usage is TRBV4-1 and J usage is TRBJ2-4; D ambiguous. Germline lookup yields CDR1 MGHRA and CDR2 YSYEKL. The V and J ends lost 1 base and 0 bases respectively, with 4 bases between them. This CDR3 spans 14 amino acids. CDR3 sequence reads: CASSQGRAKNIQYF. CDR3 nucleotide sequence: TGCGCCAGCAGCCAAGGGAGAGCCAAAAACATTCAGTACTTC.

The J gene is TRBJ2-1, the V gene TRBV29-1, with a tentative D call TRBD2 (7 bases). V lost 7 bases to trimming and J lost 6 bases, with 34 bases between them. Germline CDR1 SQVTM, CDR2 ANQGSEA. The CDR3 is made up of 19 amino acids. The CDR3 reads CSAREGGYRANWGSNEQFF. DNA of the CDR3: TGCAGCGCCCGTGAGGGGGGGTACAGGGCCAACTGGGGGAGCAATGAGCAGTTCTTC.

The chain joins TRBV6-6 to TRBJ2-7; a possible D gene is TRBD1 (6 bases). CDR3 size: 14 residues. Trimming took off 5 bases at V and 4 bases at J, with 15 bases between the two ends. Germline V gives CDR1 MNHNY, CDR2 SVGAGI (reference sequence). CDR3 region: CASSAQGATYEQYF. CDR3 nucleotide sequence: TGTGCCAGCAGTGCACAGGGAGCAACTTACGAGCAGTACTTC.

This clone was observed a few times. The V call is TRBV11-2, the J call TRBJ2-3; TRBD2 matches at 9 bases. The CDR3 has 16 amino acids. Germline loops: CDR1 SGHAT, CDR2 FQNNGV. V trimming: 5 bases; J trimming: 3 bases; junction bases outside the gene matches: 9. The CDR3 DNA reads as TGTGCCAGCAGCATTATGGGGGCGGGGGGGACAGATACGCAGTATTTT. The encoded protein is CASSIMGAGGTDTQYF.

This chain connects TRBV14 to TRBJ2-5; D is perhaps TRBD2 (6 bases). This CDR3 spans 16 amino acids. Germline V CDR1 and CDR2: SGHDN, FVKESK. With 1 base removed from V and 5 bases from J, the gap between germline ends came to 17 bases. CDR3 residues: CASSQAGTPIGETQYF. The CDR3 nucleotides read TGTGCCAGCAGCCAAGCCGGGACTCCCATCGGGGAGACCCAGTACTTC.

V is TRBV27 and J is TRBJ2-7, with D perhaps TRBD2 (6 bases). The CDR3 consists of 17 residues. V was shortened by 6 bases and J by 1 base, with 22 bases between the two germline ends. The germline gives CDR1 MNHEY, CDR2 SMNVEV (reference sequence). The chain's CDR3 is CASSPRSWGEGSYEQYF. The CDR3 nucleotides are TGTGCCAGCAGCCCTAGATCTTGGGGGGAAGGGTCCTACGAGCAGTACTTC.

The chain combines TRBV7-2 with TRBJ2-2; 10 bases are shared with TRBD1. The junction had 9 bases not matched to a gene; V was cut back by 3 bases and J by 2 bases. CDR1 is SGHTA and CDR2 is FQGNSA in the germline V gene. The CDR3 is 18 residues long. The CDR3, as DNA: TGTGCCAGCAGCTTTAGGGACAGGGGCCGGACTAACACCGGGGAGCTGTTTTTT. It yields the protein CASSFRDRGRTNTGELFF.

CDR3 nucleotides: TGCGCCAGCAGCCAAGTCGGCGCTCCGGGGGGAACTGAGCAGTTCTTC. Amino acids: CASSQVGAPGGTEQFF. The chain has TRBV4-1 and TRBJ2-1; 7 bases map to TRBD2. After removal of 1 base from V and 9 bases from J, the junction contained 12 bases not matched to a gene. Germline V gene data show CDR1 as MGHRA and CDR2 as YSYEKL. The CDR3 length is 16 residues.

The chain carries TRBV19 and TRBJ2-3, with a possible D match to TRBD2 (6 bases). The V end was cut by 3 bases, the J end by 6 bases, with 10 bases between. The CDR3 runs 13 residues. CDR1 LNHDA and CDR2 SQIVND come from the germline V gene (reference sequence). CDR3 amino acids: CASSIGGADTQYF. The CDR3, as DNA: TGTGCCAGTAGTATTGGCGGGGCGGATACGCAGTATTTT. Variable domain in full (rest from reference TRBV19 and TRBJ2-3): DGGITQSPKYLFRKEGQNVTLSCEQNLNHDAMYWYRQDPGQGLRLIYYSQIVNDFQKGDIAEGYSVSREKKESFPLTVTSAQKNPTAFYLCASSIGGADTQYFGPGTRLTVL.

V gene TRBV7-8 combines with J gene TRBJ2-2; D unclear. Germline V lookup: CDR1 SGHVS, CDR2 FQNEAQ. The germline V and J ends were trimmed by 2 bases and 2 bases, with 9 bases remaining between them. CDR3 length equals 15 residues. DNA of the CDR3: TGTGCCAGCAGCTTACGACTCGCAAACACCGGGGAGCTGTTTTTT. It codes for CASSLRLANTGELFF.

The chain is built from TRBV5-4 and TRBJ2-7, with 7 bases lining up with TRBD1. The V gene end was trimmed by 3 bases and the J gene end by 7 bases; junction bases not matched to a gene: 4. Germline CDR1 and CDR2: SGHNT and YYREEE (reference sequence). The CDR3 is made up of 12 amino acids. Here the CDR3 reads CASSWSGGEQYF. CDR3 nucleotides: TGTGCCAGCAGCTGGTCAGGGGGAGAGCAGTACTTC.

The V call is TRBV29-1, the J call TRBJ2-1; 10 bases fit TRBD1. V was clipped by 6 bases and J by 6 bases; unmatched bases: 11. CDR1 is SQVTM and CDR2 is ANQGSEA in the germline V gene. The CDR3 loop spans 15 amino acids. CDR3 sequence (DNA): TGCAGCGTGGGGACAGGGGATGACCCCTCCAATGAGCAGTTCTTC. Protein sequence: CSVGTGDDPSNEQFF.

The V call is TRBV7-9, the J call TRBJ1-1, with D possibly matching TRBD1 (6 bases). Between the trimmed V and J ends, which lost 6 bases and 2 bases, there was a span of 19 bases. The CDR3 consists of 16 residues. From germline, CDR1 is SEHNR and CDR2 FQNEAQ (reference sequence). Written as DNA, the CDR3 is TGTGCCAGCAGGTCCGCTGTAAGGACAGTCAACACTGAAGCTTTCTTT. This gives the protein CASRSAVRTVNTEAFF.

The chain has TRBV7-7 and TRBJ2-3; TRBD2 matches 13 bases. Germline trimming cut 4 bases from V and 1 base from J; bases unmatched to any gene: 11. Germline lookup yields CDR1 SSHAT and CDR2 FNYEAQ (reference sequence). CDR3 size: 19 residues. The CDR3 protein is CASSSSPRGLAGGTDTQYF. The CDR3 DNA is TGTGCCAGCAGCTCCAGCCCCCGAGGACTAGCGGGAGGCACAGATACGCAGTATTTT.

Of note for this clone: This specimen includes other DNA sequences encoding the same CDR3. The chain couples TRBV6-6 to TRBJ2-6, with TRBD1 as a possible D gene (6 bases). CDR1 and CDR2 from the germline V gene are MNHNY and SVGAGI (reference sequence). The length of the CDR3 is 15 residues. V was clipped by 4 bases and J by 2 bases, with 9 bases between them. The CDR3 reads CASSSQGTGANVLTF. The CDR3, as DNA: TGTGCCAGCAGTTCGCAGGGGACTGGGGCCAACGTCCTGACTTTC.

The CDR3 DNA is TGCGCCAGCAGCTTGGTGCGGGCGTCGGGAGATACGCAGTATTTT. Amino acid sequence: CASSLVRASGDTQYF. This chain uses TRBV5-1 with TRBJ2-3; TRBD2 might be the D (5 bases). The CDR3 has 15 residues. V lost 0 bases to trimming and J lost 5 bases, with 13 bases between them. Looked up from germline, CDR1 is SGHRS and CDR2 is YFSETQ.